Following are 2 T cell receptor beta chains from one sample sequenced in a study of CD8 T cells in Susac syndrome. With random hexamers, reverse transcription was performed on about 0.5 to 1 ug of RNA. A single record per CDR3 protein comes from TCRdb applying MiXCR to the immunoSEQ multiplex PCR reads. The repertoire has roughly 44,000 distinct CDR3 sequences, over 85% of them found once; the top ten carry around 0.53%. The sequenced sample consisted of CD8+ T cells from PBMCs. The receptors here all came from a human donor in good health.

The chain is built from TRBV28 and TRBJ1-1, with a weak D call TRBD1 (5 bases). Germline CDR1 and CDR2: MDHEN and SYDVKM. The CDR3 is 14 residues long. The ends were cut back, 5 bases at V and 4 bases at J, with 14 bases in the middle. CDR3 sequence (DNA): TGTGCCAGCAGTACCCCGGGGCCGGGCACTGAAGCTTTCTTT. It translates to CASSTPGPGTEAFF.

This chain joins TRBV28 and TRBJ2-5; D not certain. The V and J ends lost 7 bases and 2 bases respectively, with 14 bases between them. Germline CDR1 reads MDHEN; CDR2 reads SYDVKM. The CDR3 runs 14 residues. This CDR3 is CASTRDSSQETQYF. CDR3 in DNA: TGTGCCAGCACCCGAGATAGCAGTCAAGAGACCCAGTACTTC.